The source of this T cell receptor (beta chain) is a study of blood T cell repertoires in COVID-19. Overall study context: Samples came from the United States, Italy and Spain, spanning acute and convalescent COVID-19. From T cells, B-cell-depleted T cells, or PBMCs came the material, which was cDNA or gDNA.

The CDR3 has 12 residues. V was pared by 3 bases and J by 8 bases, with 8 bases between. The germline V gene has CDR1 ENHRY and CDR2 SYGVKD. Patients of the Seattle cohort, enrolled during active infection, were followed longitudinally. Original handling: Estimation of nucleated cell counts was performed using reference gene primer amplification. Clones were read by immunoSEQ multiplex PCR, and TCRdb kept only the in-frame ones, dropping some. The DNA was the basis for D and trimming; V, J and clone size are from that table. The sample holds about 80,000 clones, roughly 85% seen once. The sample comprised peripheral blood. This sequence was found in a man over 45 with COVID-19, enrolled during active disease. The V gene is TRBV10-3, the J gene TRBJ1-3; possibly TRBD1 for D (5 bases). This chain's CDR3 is CAISEQGDTIYF. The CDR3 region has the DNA TGTGCCATCAGTGAACAAGGGGACACCATATATTTT.